The entry below describes one T cell receptor (beta chain). Its target is unknown. This record comes from a study of siplizumab effects on memory and regulatory T cells. Only in-frame clones appear in the TCRdb table, and some are missing; sequencing was by immunoSEQ multiplex PCR. The sample yields some 100,000 clones, 80% to 95% seen once. CDR1 SEHNR and CDR2 FQNEAQ come from the germline V gene (reference sequence). This CDR3 is 18 amino acids long. The V gene end was trimmed by 4 bases and the J gene end by 0 bases; junction bases not matched to a gene: 10. Notes on the study in general: Memory cells seemed less diverse than naive T cells, which also seemed major contributors to the alloresponse. In siplizumab cultures, the suppressive function of proliferating Tregs remained unconfirmed. Alloreactive CD4+ clones that could be mapped were on average around 70% Treg-derived with siplizumab, against approximately 30% in controls.

This receptor was obtained from a human donor in good health. Some clones in this sample may be carry-over from other donors' samples. The J gene is TRBJ2-4, the V gene TRBV7-9; 9 bases line up with TRBD2. Sequenced material: CD4+ T cells sorted from blood. CDR3 protein: CASSSLAGRTKAKNIQYF. Written as DNA, the CDR3 is TGTGCCAGCAGCTCCCTAGCGGGGAGAACAAAAGCCAAAAACATTCAGTACTTC.